This TCR beta chain was documented in a study of human T cells and chemical hapten exposure. One entry per CDR3 protein, called by TCRdb with MiXCR from the RACE reads. Of roughly 380,000 distinct CDR3 sequences listed, roughly 5.3% are singletons. Trimming took 6 bases from V and 7 from J; bases not matched to a gene: 7. Germline V lookup: CDR1 DFQATT, CDR2 SNEGSKA (reference sequence). CDR3 length: 13 residues. The time point denotes: pre-sensitization, week 0. Treatment specified: therapeutic diphenylcyclopropenone sensitization with weekly scalp DPC. The sample here was whole blood, taken in connection with sensitization to the hapten diphenylcyclopropenone (DPC). This TCR was sampled from a woman aged 50 to 65 with alopecia areata. Some clones in this sample may be carry-over from other donors' samples. The chain links TRBV20-1 to TRBJ2-7; TRBD2 matches 12 bases. CDR3 nucleotide sequence: TGCAGTGCCCCGTCTAGCGGGGGGGGAGAGCAGTACTTC. It specifies CSAPSSGGGEQYF.